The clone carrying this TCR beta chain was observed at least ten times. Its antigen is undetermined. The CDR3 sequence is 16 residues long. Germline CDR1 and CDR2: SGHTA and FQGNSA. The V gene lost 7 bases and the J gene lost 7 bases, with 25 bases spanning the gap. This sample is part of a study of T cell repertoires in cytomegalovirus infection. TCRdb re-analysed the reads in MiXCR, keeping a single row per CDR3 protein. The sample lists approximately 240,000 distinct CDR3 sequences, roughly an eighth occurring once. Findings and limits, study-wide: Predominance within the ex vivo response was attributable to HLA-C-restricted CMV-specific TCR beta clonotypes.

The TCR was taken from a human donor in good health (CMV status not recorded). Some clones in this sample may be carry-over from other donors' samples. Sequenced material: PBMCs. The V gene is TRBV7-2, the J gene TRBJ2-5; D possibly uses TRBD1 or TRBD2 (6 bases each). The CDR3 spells CASTPLRGVRLGTQYF. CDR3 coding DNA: TGTGCCAGCACCCCTTTAAGGGGGGTTCGGCTAGGGACCCAGTACTTC.